A single T cell receptor beta chain is shown here with its context. The target antigen is unknown. Donors were ostensibly healthy at sampling, although undocumented immune exposures were probable. This specimen belongs to a study of cytomegalovirus exposure and HLA in healthy donors. Study results and limitations: Sequence variants that were highly shared formed a cluster that was likely a sequencing artifact. The sole available immune exposure information was CMV serostatus.

The PCR used 60 Vbeta and 13 Jbeta primers. Generated by immunoSEQ multiplex PCR, the TCRdb table keeps only in-frame clones and is missing some. Found here are 100,000 to 150,000 clones, about 79% of them singletons; the top ten hold around 1.8%. CDR1 and CDR2 from the germline V gene are SNHLY and FYNNEI. V shed 9 bases and J shed 1 base, with 11 bases lying between them. The CDR3 loop spans 13 amino acids. The chain employs TRBV2 and TRBJ2-3, with D maybe TRBD1 (6 bases). This TCR came from a man in his fifties or sixties in good health and CMV-seronegative. Sequencing used PBMCs. CDR3 sequence (DNA): TGTGCCAGTCAGGGGCTCCGCACAGATACGCAGTATTTT. Translating it yields CASQGLRTDTQYF.